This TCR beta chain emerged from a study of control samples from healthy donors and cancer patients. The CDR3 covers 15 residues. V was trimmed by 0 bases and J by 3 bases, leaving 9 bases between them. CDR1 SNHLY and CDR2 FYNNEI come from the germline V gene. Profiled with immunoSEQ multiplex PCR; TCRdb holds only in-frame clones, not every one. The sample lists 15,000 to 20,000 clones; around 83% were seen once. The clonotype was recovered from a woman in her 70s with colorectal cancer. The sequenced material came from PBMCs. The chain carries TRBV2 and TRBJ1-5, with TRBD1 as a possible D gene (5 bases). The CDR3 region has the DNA TGTGCCAGCAGTGAAGCGCGACAGCCCAATCAGCCCCAGCATTTT. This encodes CASSEARQPNQPQHF.